This entry lists 31 T cell receptor beta chains sequenced from one sample in a study of blood T cell repertoires in COVID-19. TCRdb keeps only in-frame clones here, not all; method: immunoSEQ multiplex PCR. The repertoire holds 20,000 or so clones, with approximately 86% as singletons. The sample comprised peripheral blood. These receptors were taken from a human donor with acute or convalescent COVID-19. The donor label of this sample is uncertain.

The chain combines TRBV6-5 with TRBJ1-5; no definite D call. Between the trimmed V and J ends, which lost 2 bases and 2 bases, there was a span of 10 bases. The V gene's germline CDR1 is MNHEY and CDR2 SVGAGI. This CDR3 has 15 residues. The CDR3 sequence is CASSYGRDGNQPQHF. The CDR3 region has the DNA TGTGCCAGCAGTTACGGTCGAGATGGCAATCAGCCCCAGCATTTT.

J is TRBJ1-2 and V is TRBV14; the D is unclear. The CDR3 has 15 residues. V shed 0 bases and J shed 1 base, with 9 bases lying between them. Germline V gene lookup returns CDR1 SGHDN and CDR2 FVKESK. The CDR3 nucleotides read TGTGCCAGCAGCCAAGAAGGGAGGCTTAACTATGGCTACACCTTC. This gives the protein CASSQEGRLNYGYTF.

The rearrangement uses TRBV6-5 and TRBJ1-1, with TRBD1 matching over 8 bases. The V and J ends lost 6 bases and 4 bases, in that order; junction bases with no gene match: 7. CDR1 and CDR2 (germline): MNHEY, SVGAGI. The CDR3 length is 14 residues. The CDR3 DNA reads TGTGCCAGCAGCAGAGACAGGGGTGGCACTGAAGCTTTCTTT. Translated, it gives CASSRDRGGTEAFF.

This chain connects TRBV6-1 to TRBJ2-1; 9 bases map to TRBD2. The CDR3 contains 18 residues. In germline, CDR1 is MNHNS, CDR2 SASEGT. The V gene end was trimmed by 3 bases and the J gene end by 4 bases; junction bases not matched to a gene: 13. This CDR3 is CASSDSLNSGGWYNEQFF. CDR3 in DNA: TGTGCCAGCAGTGATTCTTTAAATAGCGGGGGTTGGTACAATGAGCAGTTCTTC.

This clone was seen only once. V and J are TRBV5-8 and TRBJ2-5, with a possible D match to TRBD2 (6 bases). Trimming cost V 4 bases and J 7 bases, with 8 bases left between them. Germline values: CDR1 SGHTS, CDR2 YDEGEE. This CDR3 has 11 residues. This CDR3 is CASSPGGTQYF. CDR3 DNA: TGTGCCAGCAGCCCCGGGGGGACCCAGTACTTC.

This clone came up once. This sequence joins TRBV3-1 (or the pseudogene TRBV3-2) and TRBJ2-6, with 10 bases identical to TRBD2. CDR1 LGHDT and CDR2 YNNKEL come from the germline V gene (reference sequence). The CDR3 length is 20 residues. The trim removed 5 bases at V and 0 bases at J, leaving 13 bases unmatched. The CDR3 is CASSESYSGGMISGANVLTF. CDR3 DNA sequence: TGTGCCAGCAGCGAAAGCTATAGCGGGGGGATGATCTCTGGGGCCAACGTCCTGACTTTC.

The chain uses TRBV7-9 and TRBJ2-5; 10 bases agree with TRBD2. V was clipped by 2 bases and J by 2 bases; unmatched bases: 2. In germline, CDR1 is SEHNR, CDR2 FQNEAQ (reference sequence). There are 15 residues in the CDR3. CDR3 loop: CASSLLAGAQETQYF. In nucleotides, the CDR3 is TGTGCCAGCAGCTTACTAGCGGGGGCACAAGAGACCCAGTACTTC.

This clone was observed a single time. The V and J genes are TRBV19 and TRBJ1-5; 9 bases are shared with TRBD1. The CDR3 consists of 15 residues. V lost 5 bases, J lost 5 bases, and 7 bases stayed unmatched. Germline CDR1 reads LNHDA; CDR2 reads SQIVND (reference sequence). CDR3 coding DNA: TGTGCCAGTAGTGGCACAGGGGGCCAGGATCAGCCCCAGCATTTT. This encodes CASSGTGGQDQPQHF.

The chain is built from TRBV30 and TRBJ1-3; D is undetermined. CDR1 and CDR2 (germline): GTSNPN, SVGIG (reference sequence). The V gene lost 0 bases and the J gene lost 4 bases, with 7 bases spanning the gap. There are 13 residues in the CDR3. CDR3 nucleotide sequence: TGTGCCTGGAGTGTAGCCGGGGGAAACACCATATATTTT. Its translation is CAWSVAGGNTIYF.

The chain uses TRBV12-3 or TRBV12-4 and TRBJ2-7, with 8 nucleotides matching TRBD1. The V gene end was trimmed by 6 bases and the J gene end by 2 bases; junction bases not matched to a gene: 3. The CDR3 has 13 residues. The CDR3 DNA reads as TGTGCCAGCAGGGACAGGGTAACCTACGAGCAGTACTTC. This translates into CASRDRVTYEQYF.

The chain recombines TRBV5-1 with TRBJ1-3; D gene unclear. V was cut by 4 bases and J by 0 bases, with 11 bases left in between. CDR3 length: 15 amino acids. Germline assignment: CDR1 SGHRS and CDR2 YFSETQ. The CDR3 nucleotides are TGCGCCAGCAGCCTAGACGGCGCCTCTGGAAACACCATATATTTT. Translating it yields CASSLDGASGNTIYF.

The chain joins TRBV2 to TRBJ1-4; D is perhaps TRBD1 (6 bases). Germline CDR1 and CDR2: SNHLY and FYNNEI. The V end lost 6 bases, the J end lost 4 bases, and 24 bases lay between the germline ends. This CDR3 has 18 residues. CDR3 DNA: TGTGCCAGCAGCGCCCGGGACACCCACCAATATCTTAATGAAAAACTGTTTTTT. It translates to CASSARDTHQYLNEKLFF.

In this sample, this clone turned up once. This rearrangement joins TRBV5-1 to TRBJ2-2; 8 nucleotides agree with TRBD1. This CDR3 has 17 amino acids. The germline gives CDR1 SGHRS, CDR2 YFSETQ. Trimming removed 3 bases from V and 0 bases from J; junction bases left unmatched: 7. CDR3 nucleotide sequence: TGCGCCAGCAGCTGGGGGAACAGGGGGTCGAACACCGGGGAGCTGTTTTTT. It specifies CASSWGNRGSNTGELFF.

This clone was counted once. The chain employs TRBV29-1 and TRBJ1-2; D is unclear. The CDR3 runs 12 residues. Germline CDR1 reads SQVTM; CDR2 reads ANQGSEA. V lost 3 bases and J 7 bases, leaving 12 bases between the germline ends. The chain's CDR3 is CSVEIPPGGYTF. For the CDR3, the DNA is TGCAGCGTTGAGATCCCGCCGGGTGGCTACACCTTC.

This clone was counted a single time. This chain links TRBV7-9 with TRBJ1-4, with TRBD1 identical over 7 bases. The trim removed 4 bases at V and 5 bases at J, leaving 7 bases unmatched. This CDR3 has 15 amino acids. Germline CDR1 SEHNR, CDR2 FQNEAQ (reference sequence). The CDR3 protein is CASSSGDSTNEKLFF. In DNA form, the CDR3 reads TGTGCCAGCAGCTCCGGGGACAGCACAAATGAAAAACTGTTTTTT.

The chain links TRBV20-1 to TRBJ2-1; the D gene is possibly TRBD2 (6 bases). The CDR3 spans 11 residues. V was clipped by 3 bases and J by 7 bases, with 7 bases between them. CDR1 and CDR2 (germline): DFQATT, SNEGSKA (reference sequence). In DNA form, the CDR3 reads TGCAGTGCTAGCCGGGGGAATGAGCAGTTCTTC. Protein product: CSASRGNEQFF.

The chain employs TRBV27 and TRBJ2-7, with unresolved D. The CDR3 has 12 amino acids. Trimming shortened V by 8 bases and J by 5 bases, and 13 bases separated the two germline ends. Germline V gene lookup returns CDR1 MNHEY and CDR2 SMNVEV (reference sequence). The CDR3 loop is CASPFPPHEQYF. The CDR3 coding sequence is TGTGCCAGCCCTTTTCCCCCCCACGAGCAGTACTTC.

This chain links TRBV7-3 with TRBJ2-3; 7 nucleotides align to TRBD2. J lost 5 bases, V lost 0 bases, and 2 bases had no gene match. Germline loops: CDR1 SGHTA, CDR2 FQGTGA. CDR3 length: 14 residues. CDR3 sequence reads: CASSLTASGDTQYF. CDR3 nucleotide sequence: TGTGCCAGCAGCTTAACGGCTAGCGGAGATACGCAGTATTTT. The complete variable domain, with remaining parts taken from reference TRBV7-3 and TRBJ2-3, reads GAGVSQTPSNKVTEKGKYVELRCDPISGHTALYWYRQSLGQGPEFLIYFQGTGAADDSGLPNDRFFAVRPEGSVSTLKIQRTERGDSAVYLCASSLTASGDTQYFGPGTRLTVL.

The chain carries TRBV12-3 or TRBV12-4 and TRBJ2-1, with a weak D call TRBD1 (5 bases). The germline V and J ends were trimmed by 1 base and 8 bases, with 9 bases remaining between them. The CDR3 covers 13 residues. As DNA, the CDR3 is TGTGCCAGCAGTTTAGAGGGGTTCCATGAGCAGTTCTTC. The encoded protein is CASSLEGFHEQFF.

The chain has TRBV6-5 and TRBJ2-6; D not certain. CDR3 size: 14 residues. Between the trimmed V and J ends, which lost 6 bases and 0 bases, there was a span of 6 bases. Germline V gene data show CDR1 as MNHEY and CDR2 as SVGAGI. In DNA form, the CDR3 reads TGTGCCAGCAGAACAGCCTCTGGGGCCAACGTCCTGACTTTC. Translation: CASRTASGANVLTF.

The genes are TRBV7-3 and TRBJ2-1; TRBD2 matches at 9 bases. This CDR3 is built from 14 residues. Germline V gene data show CDR1 as SGHTA and CDR2 as FQGTGA. J lost 9 bases, V lost 5 bases, and 8 bases had no gene match. The CDR3 sequence is CASSAAGGSSEQFF. The DNA of the CDR3 is TGTGCCAGCAGCGCCGCGGGGGGGTCGAGTGAGCAGTTCTTC.

The CDR3 loop reads CASQERGGTDTQYF. CDR3 DNA: TGTGCCTCCCAAGAGCGGGGGGGCACAGATACGCAGTATTTT. This rearrangement joins TRBV10-3 to TRBJ2-3, with 9 nucleotides matching TRBD2. CDR3 length: 14 residues. Germline V gives CDR1 ENHRY, CDR2 SYGVKD. The junction had 7 bases not matched to a gene; V was cut back by 11 bases and J by 1 base.

The chain recombines TRBV2 with TRBJ2-1; tentative D call: TRBD2 (5 bases). Germline V gene data show CDR1 as SNHLY and CDR2 as FYNNEI. V gave up 3 bases and J gave up 8 bases, with 14 bases separating them. The CDR3 has 14 amino acids. CDR3 sequence: CASSELGPRDEQFF. CDR3 DNA: TGTGCCAGCAGTGAGCTCGGGCCGCGGGATGAGCAGTTCTTC.

The chain links TRBV11-3 to TRBJ2-2; D possibly corresponds to TRBD1 (5 bases). The V gene lost 5 bases and the J gene lost 3 bases, with 10 bases spanning the gap. There are 14 residues in the CDR3. In germline, CDR1 is SGHNT, CDR2 YENEEA. The CDR3 is CASSRGRDTGELFF. The CDR3 DNA reads TGTGCCAGCAGCAGGGGTAGGGACACCGGGGAGCTGTTTTTT.

The CDR3 DNA reads as TGTGCCAGCAGCTTATACGGAGATACGCAGTATTTT. Residues: CASSLYGDTQYF. The chain carries TRBV7-6 and TRBJ2-3, with no clear D. The germline gives CDR1 SGHVS, CDR2 FNYEAQ. The length of the CDR3 is 12 residues. Trimming shortened V by 2 bases and J by 5 bases, and 5 bases separated the two germline ends.

This clone was seen only a few times. This rearrangement joins TRBV7-9 to TRBJ1-3, with D tentatively TRBD1 (5 bases). V gave up 3 bases and J gave up 2 bases, with 17 bases separating them. The CDR3 spans 17 residues. The V gene's germline CDR1 is SEHNR and CDR2 FQNEAQ (reference sequence). The CDR3 DNA reads as TGTGCCAGCAGCTTGTCTGGGGGGGAAAGGCCTGGAAACACCATATATTTT. Translated, it gives CASSLSGGERPGNTIYF. Full variable domain (rest looked up from reference TRBV7-9 and TRBJ1-3): DTGVSQNPRHKITKRGQNVTFRCDPISEHNRLYWYRQTLGQGPEFLTYFQNEAQLEKSRLLSDRFSAERPKGSFSTLEIQRTEQGDSAMYLCASSLSGGERPGNTIYFGEGSWLTVV.

The chain links TRBV7-8 to TRBJ1-2; D possibly corresponds to TRBD1 (6 bases). V shed 6 bases and J shed 7 bases, with 18 bases lying between them. There are 14 residues in the CDR3. The germline CDR1 and CDR2 sequences are SGHVS and FQNEAQ. This CDR3 is CASSSGAGLGGYTF. CDR3 bases: TGTGCCAGCAGTTCAGGGGCAGGGTTGGGTGGCTACACCTTC. Drawing the rest from reference TRBV7-8 and TRBJ1-2, the complete variable domain is GAGVSQSPRYKVAKRGQDVALRCDPISGHVSLFWYQQALGQGPEFLTYFQNEAQLDKSGLPSDRFFAERPEGSVSTLKIQRTQQEDSAVYLCASSSGAGLGGYTFGSGTRLTVV.

J is TRBJ2-3 and V is TRBV29-1; TRBD2 matches at 12 bases. The CDR3 sequence is 16 residues long. The ends lost 1 base at V and 0 bases at J; junction bases unmatched: 2. In germline, CDR1 is SQVTM, CDR2 ANQGSEA. Here the CDR3 DNA reads TGCAGCGTTGAAGGGACTAGCGGGGCGAGCACAGATACGCAGTATTTT. Residues: CSVEGTSGASTDTQYF.

This clone was picked up a small number of times. The rearrangement uses TRBV9 and TRBJ1-6, with D maybe TRBD1 (5 bases). The length of the CDR3 is 13 residues. CDR1 and CDR2 from the germline V gene are SGDLS and YYNGEE. V lost 4 bases to trimming and J lost 10 bases, with 12 bases between them. CDR3: CASSPGANSPLHF. As DNA, the CDR3 is TGTGCCAGCAGCCCTGGGGCGAACTCACCCCTCCACTTT.

The chain couples TRBV5-5 to TRBJ1-1; D perhaps matches TRBD1 (5 bases). Between the trimmed V and J ends, which lost 4 bases and 4 bases, there was a span of 17 bases. The CDR3 covers 15 residues. CDR1 and CDR2 from the germline V gene are SGHKS and YYEKEE (reference sequence). The CDR3: CASSPHGGGITEAFF. CDR3 nucleotides: TGTGCCAGCAGCCCTCACGGGGGGGGGATCACTGAAGCTTTCTTT. Looking up the rest from reference TRBV5-5 and TRBJ1-1 gives the full variable domain: DAGVTQSPTHLIKTRGQQVTLRCSPISGHKSVSWYQQVLGQGPQFIFQYYEKEERGRGNFPDRFSARQFPNYSSELNVNALLLGDSALYLCASSPHGGGITEAFFGQGTRLTVV.

V is TRBV29-1 and J is TRBJ1-2; unclear D gene. This CDR3 spans 13 amino acids. Trimming pared 6 bases from V and 0 bases from J, leaving 11 bases between. Germline V CDR1 and CDR2: SQVTM, ANQGSEA. The CDR3 reads CSVGVGTNYGYTF. The CDR3, as DNA: TGCAGCGTCGGGGTTGGCACTAACTATGGCTACACCTTC.